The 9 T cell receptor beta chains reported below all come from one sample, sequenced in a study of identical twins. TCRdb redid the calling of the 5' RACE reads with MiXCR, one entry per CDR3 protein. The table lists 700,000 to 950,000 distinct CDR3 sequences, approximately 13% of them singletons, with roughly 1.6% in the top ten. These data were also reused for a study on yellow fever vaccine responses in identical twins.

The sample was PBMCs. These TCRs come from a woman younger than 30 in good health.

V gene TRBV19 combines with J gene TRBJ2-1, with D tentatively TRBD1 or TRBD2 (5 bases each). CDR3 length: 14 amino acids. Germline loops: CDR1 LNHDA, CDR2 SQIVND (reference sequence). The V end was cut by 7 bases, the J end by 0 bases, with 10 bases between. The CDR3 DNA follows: TGTGCCAGTAACATGGGGGACTCCTACAATGAGCAGTTCTTC. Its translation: CASNMGDSYNEQFF. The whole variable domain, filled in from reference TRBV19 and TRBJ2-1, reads DGGITQSPKYLFRKEGQNVTLSCEQNLNHDAMYWYRQDPGQGLRLIYYSQIVNDFQKGDIAEGYSVSREKKESFPLTVTSAQKNPTAFYLCASNMGDSYNEQFFGPGTRLTVL.

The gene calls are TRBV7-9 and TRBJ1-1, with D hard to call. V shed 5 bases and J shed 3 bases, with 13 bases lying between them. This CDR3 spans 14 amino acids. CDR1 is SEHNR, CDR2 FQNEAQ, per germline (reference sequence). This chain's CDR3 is CASSPPAAHTEAFF. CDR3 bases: TGTGCCAGCAGCCCTCCGGCGGCGCACACTGAAGCTTTCTTT.

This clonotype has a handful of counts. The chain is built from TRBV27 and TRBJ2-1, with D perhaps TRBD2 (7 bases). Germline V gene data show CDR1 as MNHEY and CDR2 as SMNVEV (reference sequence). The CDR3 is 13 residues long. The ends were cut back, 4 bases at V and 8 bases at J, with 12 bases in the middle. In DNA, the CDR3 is TGTGCCAGCAGTTACCCGGGGGGCGATGAGCAGTTCTTC. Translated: CASSYPGGDEQFF.

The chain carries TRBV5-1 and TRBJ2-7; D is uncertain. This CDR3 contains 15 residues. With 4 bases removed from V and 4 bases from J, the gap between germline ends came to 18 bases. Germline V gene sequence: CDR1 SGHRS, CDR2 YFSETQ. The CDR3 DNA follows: TGCGCCAGCAGCCCCGCAGGCGGTGTGGATTACGAGCAGTACTTC. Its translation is CASSPAGGVDYEQYF.

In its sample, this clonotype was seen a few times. The CDR3 DNA is TGCGCCAGCAGCGGAAGCGGGAGGGCACAGGAGACCCAGTACTTC. This translates into CASSGSGRAQETQYF. This rearrangement joins TRBV5-1 to TRBJ2-5, with TRBD2 matching 10 bases. V was clipped by 4 bases and J by 5 bases; unmatched bases: 8. Germline values: CDR1 SGHRS, CDR2 YFSETQ. This CDR3 contains 15 residues.

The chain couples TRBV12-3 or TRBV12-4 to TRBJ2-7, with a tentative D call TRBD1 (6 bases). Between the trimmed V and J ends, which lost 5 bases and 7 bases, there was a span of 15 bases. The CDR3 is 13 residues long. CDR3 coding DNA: TGTGCCAGCAGTCCCGCCGGGACAATTGAGCAGTACTTC. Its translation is CASSPAGTIEQYF.

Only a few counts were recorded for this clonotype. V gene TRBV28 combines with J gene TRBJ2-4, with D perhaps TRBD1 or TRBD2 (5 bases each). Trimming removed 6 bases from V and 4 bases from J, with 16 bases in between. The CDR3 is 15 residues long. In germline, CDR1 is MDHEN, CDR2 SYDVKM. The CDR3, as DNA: TGTGCCAGCAGGCCTCCCGGGACGATAAAAAACATTCAGTACTTC. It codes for CASRPPGTIKNIQYF.

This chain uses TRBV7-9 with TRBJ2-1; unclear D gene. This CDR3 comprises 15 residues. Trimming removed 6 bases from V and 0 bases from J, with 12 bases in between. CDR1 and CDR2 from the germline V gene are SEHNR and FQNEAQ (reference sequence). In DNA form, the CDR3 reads TGTGCCAGCAGACCGCATGTCAGCTCCTACAATGAGCAGTTCTTC. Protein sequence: CASRPHVSSYNEQFF.

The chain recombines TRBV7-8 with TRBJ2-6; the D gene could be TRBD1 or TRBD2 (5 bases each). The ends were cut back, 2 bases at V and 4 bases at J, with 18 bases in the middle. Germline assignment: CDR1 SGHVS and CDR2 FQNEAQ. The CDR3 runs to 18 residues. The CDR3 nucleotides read TGTGCCAGCAGCTTAAAGCCGACCCCAGGGACCGGGGCCAACGTCCTGACTTTC. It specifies CASSLKPTPGTGANVLTF. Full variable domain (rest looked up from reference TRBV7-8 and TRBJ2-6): GAGVSQSPRYKVAKRGQDVALRCDPISGHVSLFWYQQALGQGPEFLTYFQNEAQLDKSGLPSDRFFAERPEGSVSTLKIQRTQQEDSAVYLCASSLKPTPGTGANVLTFGAGSRLTVL.